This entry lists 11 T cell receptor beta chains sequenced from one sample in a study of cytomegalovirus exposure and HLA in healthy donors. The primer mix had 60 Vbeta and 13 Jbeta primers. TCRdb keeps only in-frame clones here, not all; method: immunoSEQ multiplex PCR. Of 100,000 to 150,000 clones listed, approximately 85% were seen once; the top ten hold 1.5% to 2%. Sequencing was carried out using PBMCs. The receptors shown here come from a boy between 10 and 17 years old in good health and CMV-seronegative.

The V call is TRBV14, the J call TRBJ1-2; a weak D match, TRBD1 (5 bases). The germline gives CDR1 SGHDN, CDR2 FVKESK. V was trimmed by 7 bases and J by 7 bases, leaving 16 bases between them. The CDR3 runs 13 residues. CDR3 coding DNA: TGTGCCAGCACCCCCGGGGGAGTTCGTGGCTACACCTTC. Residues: CASTPGGVRGYTF.

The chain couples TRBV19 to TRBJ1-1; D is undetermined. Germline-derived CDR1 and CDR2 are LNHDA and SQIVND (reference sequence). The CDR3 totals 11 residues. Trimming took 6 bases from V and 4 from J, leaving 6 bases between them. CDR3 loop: CASRTSTEAFF. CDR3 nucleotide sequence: TGTGCCAGTAGGACATCCACTGAAGCTTTCTTT.

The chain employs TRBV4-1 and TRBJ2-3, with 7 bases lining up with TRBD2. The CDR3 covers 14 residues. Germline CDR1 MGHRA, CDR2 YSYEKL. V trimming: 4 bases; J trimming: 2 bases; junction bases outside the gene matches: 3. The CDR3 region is CASSPAGSTDTQYF. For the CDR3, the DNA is TGCGCCAGCAGCCCAGCGGGATCCACAGATACGCAGTATTTT.

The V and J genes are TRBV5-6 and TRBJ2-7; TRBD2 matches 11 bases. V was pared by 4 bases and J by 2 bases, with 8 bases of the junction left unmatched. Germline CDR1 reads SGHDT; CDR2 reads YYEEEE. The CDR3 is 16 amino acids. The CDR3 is CASSLIAGGPAYEQYF. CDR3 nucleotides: TGTGCCAGCAGCCTTATAGCGGGAGGGCCCGCCTACGAGCAGTACTTC.

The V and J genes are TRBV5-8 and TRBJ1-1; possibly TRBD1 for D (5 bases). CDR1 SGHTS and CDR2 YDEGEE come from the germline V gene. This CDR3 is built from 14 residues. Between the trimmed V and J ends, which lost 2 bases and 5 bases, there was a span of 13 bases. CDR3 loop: CASSFQGLLTEAFF. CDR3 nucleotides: TGTGCCAGCAGCTTTCAGGGTTTGTTAACTGAAGCTTTCTTT.

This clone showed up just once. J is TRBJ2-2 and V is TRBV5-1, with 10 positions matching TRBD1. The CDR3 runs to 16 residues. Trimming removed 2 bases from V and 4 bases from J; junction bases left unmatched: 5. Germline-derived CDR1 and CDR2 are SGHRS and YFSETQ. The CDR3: CASSFTGQGSTGELFF. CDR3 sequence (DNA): TGCGCCAGCAGCTTCACGGGACAGGGGTCCACCGGGGAGCTGTTTTTT.

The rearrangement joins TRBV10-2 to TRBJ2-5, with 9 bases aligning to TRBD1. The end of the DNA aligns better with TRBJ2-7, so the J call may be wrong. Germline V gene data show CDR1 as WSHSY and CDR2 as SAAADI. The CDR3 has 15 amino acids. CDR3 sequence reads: CASSESYRGRSEQYF. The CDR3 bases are TGCGCCAGCAGTGAGTCGTACAGGGGGCGGTCCGAGCAGTACTTC.

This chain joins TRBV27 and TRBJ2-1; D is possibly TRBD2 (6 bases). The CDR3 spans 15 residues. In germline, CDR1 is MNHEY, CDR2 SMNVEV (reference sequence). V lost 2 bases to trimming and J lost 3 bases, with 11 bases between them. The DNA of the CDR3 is TGTGCCAGCAGTTTAGAGGGAGGCCTCTACAATGAGCAGTTCTTC. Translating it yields CASSLEGGLYNEQFF.

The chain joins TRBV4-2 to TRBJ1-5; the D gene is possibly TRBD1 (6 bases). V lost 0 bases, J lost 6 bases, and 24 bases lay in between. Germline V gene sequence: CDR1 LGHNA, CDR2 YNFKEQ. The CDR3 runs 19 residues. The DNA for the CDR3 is TGTGCCAGCAGCCAAGATCTAGCAGGGGAAAGCGGCCATGGTCAGCCCCAGCATTTT. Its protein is CASSQDLAGESGHGQPQHF.

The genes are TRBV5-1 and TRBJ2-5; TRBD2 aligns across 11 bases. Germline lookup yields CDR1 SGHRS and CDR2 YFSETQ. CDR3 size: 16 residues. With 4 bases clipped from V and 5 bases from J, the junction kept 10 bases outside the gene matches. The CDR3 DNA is TGCGCCAGCAGCCCCTTTAGCGGGGGGGCACAGGAGACCCAGTACTTC. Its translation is CASSPFSGGAQETQYF.

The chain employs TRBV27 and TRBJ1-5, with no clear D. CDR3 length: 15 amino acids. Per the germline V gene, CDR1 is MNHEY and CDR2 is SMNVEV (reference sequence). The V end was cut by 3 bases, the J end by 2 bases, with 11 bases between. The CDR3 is CASSLDGLRNQPQHF. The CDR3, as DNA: TGTGCCAGCAGTTTGGACGGACTACGCAATCAGCCCCAGCATTTT.